The sequence of this T cell receptor (beta chain) was determined in a study of cytomegalovirus exposure and HLA in healthy donors. Study-wide points: Rarity held for most TCR sequences, but there were some public TCRs that occurred in many donors.

As concerns this clone: Its antigen is unknown.

This table comes from immunoSEQ multiplex PCR, and its TCRdb copy is limited to in-frame clones, with some not included. The table includes 190,000 or so clones, about 79% detected once. The sequence was obtained from a woman between 25 and 40 years old in good health and CMV-seropositive. Sequencing was done on a sample of PBMCs.

In DNA form, the CDR3 reads TGCGCCAGCAGCCCGACAGCCGGGGGAGGGGAGCTGTTTTTT. Its protein is CASSPTAGGGELFF. The V and J genes are TRBV5-1 and TRBJ2-2; the D gene is possibly TRBD2 (6 bases). V dropped 4 bases and J dropped 8 bases, with 15 bases sitting between them. Germline V gene sequence: CDR1 SGHRS, CDR2 YFSETQ. The CDR3 sequence is 14 residues long. Full variable domain (outside the CDR3, taken from reference TRBV5-1 and TRBJ2-2): KAGVTQTPRYLIKTRGQQVTLSCSPISGHRSVSWYQQTPGQGLQFLFEYFSETQRNKGNFPGRFSGRQFSNSRSEMNVSTLELGDSALYLCASSPTAGGGELFFGEGSRLTVL.